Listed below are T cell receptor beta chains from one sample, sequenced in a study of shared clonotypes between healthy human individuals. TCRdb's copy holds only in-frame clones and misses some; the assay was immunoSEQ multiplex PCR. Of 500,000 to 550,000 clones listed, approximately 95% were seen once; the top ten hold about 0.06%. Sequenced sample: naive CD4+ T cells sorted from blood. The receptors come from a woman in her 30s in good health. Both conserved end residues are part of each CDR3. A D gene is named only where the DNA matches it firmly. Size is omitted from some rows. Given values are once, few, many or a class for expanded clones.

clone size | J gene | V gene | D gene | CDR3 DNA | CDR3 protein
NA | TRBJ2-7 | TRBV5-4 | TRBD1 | TGTGCCAGCAGCTTGGGGGGGACAGGGGGAATCGAGCAGTACTTC | CASSLGGTGGIEQYF
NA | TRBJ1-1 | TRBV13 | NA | TGTGCCAGCAGCTTACATCCCGACTGGGGGCGGATGGACACTGAAGCTTTCTTT | CASSLHPDWGRMDTEAFF
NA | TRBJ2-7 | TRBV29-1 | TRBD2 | TGCAGCGTTTTCAGCGGGAGATTACACGAGCAGTACTTC | CSVFSGRLHEQYF
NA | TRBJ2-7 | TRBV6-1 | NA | TGTGCCAGCATACCCAGGGGACCCGACTCCTACGAGCAGTACTTC | CASIPRGPDSYEQYF
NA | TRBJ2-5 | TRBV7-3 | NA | TGTGCCAGCAGCCGTTCCGTAACAGAGACCCAGTACTTC | CASSRSVTETQYF
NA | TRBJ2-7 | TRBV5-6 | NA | TGTGCCAGCAGCCCCCGGACCGTCCCAGGGCATTCCGAGCAGTACTTC | CASSPRTVPGHSEQYF
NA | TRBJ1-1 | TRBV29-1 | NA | TGCAGCGTTGAAGGGAGGGAGGATGAAGCTTTCTTT | CSVEGREDEAFF
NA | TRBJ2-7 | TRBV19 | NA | TGTGCCAGTAGTATCTGGACCACGTCCAGCTCCTACGAGCAGTACTTC | CASSIWTTSSSYEQYF
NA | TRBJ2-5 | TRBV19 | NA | TGTGCCAGTAGTTCGTTAGGGTTGGAGACCCAGTACTTC | CASSSLGLETQYF
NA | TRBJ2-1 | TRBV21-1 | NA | TGTGCCAGCAGCCGACGGACTAGCGGGAGACTGAGCTCCTACAATGAGCAGTTCTTC | CASSRRTSGRLSSYNEQFF
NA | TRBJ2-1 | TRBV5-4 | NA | TGTGCCAGCAGCTTTTGGGAAGGGGGCTACAATGAGCAGTTCTTC | CASSFWEGGYNEQFF
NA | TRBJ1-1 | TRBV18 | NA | TGTGCCAGCTCTCAAGCAGGGGAGACTGAAGCTTTCTTT | CASSQAGETEAFF
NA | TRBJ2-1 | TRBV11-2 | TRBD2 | TGTGCCAGCAGCCCGACTAGCGGCATGTACAATGAGCAGTTCTTC | CASSPTSGMYNEQFF
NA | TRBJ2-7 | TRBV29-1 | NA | TGCAGCGTTGAAGGCGAGGGCCGAAACGAGCAGTACTTC | CSVEGEGRNEQYF
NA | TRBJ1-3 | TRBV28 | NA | TGTGCCAGCAGTTGGTTGTCAGGGGGAAACACCATATATTTT | CASSWLSGGNTIYF
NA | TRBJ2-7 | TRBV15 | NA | TGTGCCACCAGCAGAGATCAAAAGGCGGGTTACTCCTACGAGCAGTACTTC | CATSRDQKAGYSYEQYF
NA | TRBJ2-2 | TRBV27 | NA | TGTGCCAGCAGCCCCTATAGCGGAATCAACGGGGAGCTGTTTTTT | CASSPYSGINGELFF
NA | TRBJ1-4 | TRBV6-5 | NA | TGTGCCAGCTTTTCCCCGGGGGACGAAAAACTGTTTTTT | CASFSPGDEKLFF
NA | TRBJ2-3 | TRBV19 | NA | TGTGCCAGTAGGGCGGAGCTGGATACGCAGTATTTT | CASRAELDTQYF
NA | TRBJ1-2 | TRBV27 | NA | TGTGCCAGCAGTTGGGGGCTGAACTATGGCTACACCTTC | CASSWGLNYGYTF
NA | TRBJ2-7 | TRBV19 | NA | TGTGCCAGTAGTCCTCATTTGACCCACGAGCAGTACTTC | CASSPHLTHEQYF
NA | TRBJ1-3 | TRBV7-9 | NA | TGTGCCAGCACTGAAGCCTACTCTGGAAACACCATATATTTT | CASTEAYSGNTIYF
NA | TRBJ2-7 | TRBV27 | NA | TGTGCCAGCAGTTCCCACGGGACATCCGACTACGAGCAGTACTTC | CASSSHGTSDYEQYF
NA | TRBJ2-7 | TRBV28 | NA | TGTGCCAGCAGGAAACCCAGGGACTCCTACGAGCAGTACTTC | CASRKPRDSYEQYF
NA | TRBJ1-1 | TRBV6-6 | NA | TGTGCCAGCAGTTATACGGGAATGAACACTGAAGCTTTCTTT | CASSYTGMNTEAFF
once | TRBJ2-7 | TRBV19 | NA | TGTGCCAGTAGTTCAAACAGAAAGTGGGGCGAGCAGTACTTC | CASSSNRKWGEQYF
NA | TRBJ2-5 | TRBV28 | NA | TGTGCCAGCAGTTTCCGGGAGACCCAGTACTTC | CASSFRETQYF
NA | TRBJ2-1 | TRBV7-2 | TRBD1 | TGTGCCAGCAGCTTGGGGACAGGAACCTACAATGAGCAGTTCTTC | CASSLGTGTYNEQFF
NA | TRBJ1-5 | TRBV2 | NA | TGTGCCAGCAGCGGGACTTCTGGAAATCAGCCCCAGCATTTT | CASSGTSGNQPQHF
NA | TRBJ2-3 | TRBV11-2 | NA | TGTGCCAGCAGCCTGGACTTACCGGTCACAGATACGCAGTATTTT | CASSLDLPVTDTQYF
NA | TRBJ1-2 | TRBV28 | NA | TGTGCCAGCAGTTTACGGCTTTATGGCTACACCTTC | CASSLRLYGYTF
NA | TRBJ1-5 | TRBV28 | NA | TGTGCCAGCAGTTTAAAGGCCGAGTCGCCCCAGCATTTT | CASSLKAESPQHF
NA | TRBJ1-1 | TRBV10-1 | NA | TGCGCCAGCAGTGGCGGGGTTGCCACTGAAGCTTTCTTT | CASSGGVATEAFF
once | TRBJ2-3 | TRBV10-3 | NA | TGTGCCATCAGTGGGTCGGCGATAGATACGCAGTATTTT | CAISGSAIDTQYF
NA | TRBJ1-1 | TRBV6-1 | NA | TGTGCCAGCAGAACCCCAGGTTGGACTGAAGCTTTCTTT | CASRTPGWTEAFF
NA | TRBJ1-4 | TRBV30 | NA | TGTGCCTGCGGATATGAAAAACTGTTTTTT | CACGYEKLFF
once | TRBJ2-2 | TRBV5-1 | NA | TGCGCCAGCAGCTTGGGACTCCTTGACGGGACCGGGGAGCTGTTTTTT | CASSLGLLDGTGELFF
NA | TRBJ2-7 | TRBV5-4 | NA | TGTGCCAGCAGCTTGGCGGGGATTCTAGCCCCACGCTCCTACGAGCAGTACTTC | CASSLAGILAPRSYEQYF
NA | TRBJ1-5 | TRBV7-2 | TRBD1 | TGTGCCAGCAGCTTAGACTTACAGGGGGCTGAACAGCCCCAGCATTTT | CASSLDLQGAEQPQHF
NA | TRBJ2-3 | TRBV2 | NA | TGTGCCAGCAGTGATCAGGGGACCAGCACAGATACGCAGTATTTT | CASSDQGTSTDTQYF
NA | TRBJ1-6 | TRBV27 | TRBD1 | TGTGCCAGCAGTTCGGGACAGGGGACTTCACCCCTCCACTTT | CASSSGQGTSPLHF
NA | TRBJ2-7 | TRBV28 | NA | TGTGCCAGCACCGCACTCCGCGGGTCCTCCTACGAGCAGTACTTC | CASTALRGSSYEQYF
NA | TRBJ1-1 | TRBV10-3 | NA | TGTGCCATCAAGGGGAGGACCCTCGACACTGAAGCTTTCTTT | CAIKGRTLDTEAFF
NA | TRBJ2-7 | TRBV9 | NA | TGTGCCAGCAGCGTAGACAGGGAACCTGGAGAGCAGTACTTC | CASSVDREPGEQYF
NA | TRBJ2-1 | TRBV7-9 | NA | TGTGCCAGCAGCCTCGGGACAAACGCCGAGCAGTTCTTC | CASSLGTNAEQFF
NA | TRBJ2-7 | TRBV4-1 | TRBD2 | TGCGCCAGCAGCCAGGGACGGGCGGGAGGTCTCTACGAGCAGTACTTC | CASSQGRAGGLYEQYF
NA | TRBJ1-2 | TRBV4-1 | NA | TGCGCCAGCAGCCAAGACTTAGGCCCTGGTGACACCTTC | CASSQDLGPGDTF
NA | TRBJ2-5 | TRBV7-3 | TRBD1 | TGTGCCAGCAGCTTGGGACAGCAAGAGACCCAGTACTTC | CASSLGQQETQYF
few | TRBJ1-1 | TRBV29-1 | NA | TGCAGCGCCTCGTGGCAGGCTGAAGCTTTCTTT | CSASWQAEAFF
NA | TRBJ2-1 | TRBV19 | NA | TGTGCCAGTAGTATAACGGGGACAACGGAGGATGAGCAGTTCTTC | CASSITGTTEDEQFF
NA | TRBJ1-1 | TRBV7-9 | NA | TGTGCCAGCAGCCCCGACAGGGAAGCTTTCTTT | CASSPDREAFF
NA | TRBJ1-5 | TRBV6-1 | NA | TGTGCCAGCAGCGGACAAGACAGCAATCAGCCCCAGCATTTT | CASSGQDSNQPQHF
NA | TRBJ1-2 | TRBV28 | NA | TGTGTCAGCAGAAAGGGAGTTAACTATGGCTACACCTTC | CVSRKGVNYGYTF
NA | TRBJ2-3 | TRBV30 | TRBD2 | TGTGCCTGGACCAGACTAGCGGGAGGCACAGATACGCAGTATTTT | CAWTRLAGGTDTQYF
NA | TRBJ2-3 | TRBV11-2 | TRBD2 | TGTGCCAGCAGCTTAGTCAGGTGGCGGGAGAGCACAGATACGCAGTATTTT | CASSLVRWRESTDTQYF
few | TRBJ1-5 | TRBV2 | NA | TGTGCCAGCAGTGAACTGACAGGTAATGATCAGCCCCAGCATTTT | CASSELTGNDQPQHF
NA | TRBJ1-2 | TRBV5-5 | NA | TGTGCCAGCAGCTTGGAGGGCAGTCAAAACTATGGCTACACCTTC | CASSLEGSQNYGYTF